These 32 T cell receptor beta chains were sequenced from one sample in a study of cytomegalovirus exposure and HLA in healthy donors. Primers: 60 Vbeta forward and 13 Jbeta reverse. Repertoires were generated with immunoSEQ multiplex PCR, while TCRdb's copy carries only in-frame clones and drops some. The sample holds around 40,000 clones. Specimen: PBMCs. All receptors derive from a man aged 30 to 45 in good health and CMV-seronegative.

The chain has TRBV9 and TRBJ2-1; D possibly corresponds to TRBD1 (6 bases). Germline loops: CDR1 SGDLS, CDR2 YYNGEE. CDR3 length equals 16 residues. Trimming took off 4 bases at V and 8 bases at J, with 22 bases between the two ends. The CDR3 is CASSPRRGFTFDEQFF. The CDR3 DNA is TGTGCCAGCAGCCCCCGCAGGGGATTCACATTCGATGAGCAGTTCTTC. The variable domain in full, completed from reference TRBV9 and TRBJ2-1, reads DSGVTQTPKHLITATGQRVTLRCSPRSGDLSVYWYQQSLDQGLQFLIQYYNGEERAKGNILERFSAQQFPDLHSELNLSSLELGDSALYFCASSPRRGFTFDEQFFGPGTRLTVL.

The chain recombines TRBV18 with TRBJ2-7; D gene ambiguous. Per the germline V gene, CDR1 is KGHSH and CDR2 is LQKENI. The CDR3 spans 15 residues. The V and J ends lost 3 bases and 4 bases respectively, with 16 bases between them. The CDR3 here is CASSPYAQAMYEQYF. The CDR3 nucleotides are TGTGCCAGCTCACCCTACGCGCAGGCGATGTACGAGCAGTACTTC.

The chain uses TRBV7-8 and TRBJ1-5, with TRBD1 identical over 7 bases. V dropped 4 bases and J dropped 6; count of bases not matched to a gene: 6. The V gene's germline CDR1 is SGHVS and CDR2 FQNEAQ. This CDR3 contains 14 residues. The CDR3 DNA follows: TGTGCCAGCAGCTCCAGGGGGATAAGTCAGCCCCAGCATTTT. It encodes CASSSRGISQPQHF.

The CDR3 spells CASSLADRGGDTQYF. Here the CDR3 DNA reads TGCGCCAGCAGCTTGGCCGACAGGGGGGGAGATACGCAGTATTTT. The chain uses TRBV5-1 and TRBJ2-3; 9 nucleotides line up with TRBD1. Germline loops: CDR1 SGHRS, CDR2 YFSETQ. Unmatched junction bases numbered 4, after V lost 0 bases and J lost 5 bases. The CDR3 is 15 amino acids.

The CDR3 sequence: CSVATAGHPYNEQFF. DNA for the CDR3: TGCAGCGTTGCGACAGCGGGACATCCGTACAATGAGCAGTTCTTC. The chain links TRBV29-1 to TRBJ2-1; D perhaps matches TRBD2 (7 bases). Trimming stripped 4 bases from V and 4 bases from J, with 17 bases between. Germline CDR1 is SQVTM and CDR2 is ANQGSEA. The CDR3 consists of 15 residues.

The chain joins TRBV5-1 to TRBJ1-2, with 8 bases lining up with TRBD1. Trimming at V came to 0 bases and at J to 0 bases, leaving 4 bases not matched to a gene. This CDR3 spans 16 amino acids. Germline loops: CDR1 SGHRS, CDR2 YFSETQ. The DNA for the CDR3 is TGCGCCAGCAGCTTGGAGGGGACAGGAGCTAACTATGGCTACACCTTC. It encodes CASSLEGTGANYGYTF.

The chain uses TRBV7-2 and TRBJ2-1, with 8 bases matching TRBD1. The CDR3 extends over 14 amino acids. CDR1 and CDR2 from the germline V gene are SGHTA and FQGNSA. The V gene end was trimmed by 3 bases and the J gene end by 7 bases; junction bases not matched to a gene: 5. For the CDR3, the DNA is TGTGCCAGCAGCTTTCCAGGGGGCCTGAATGAGCAGTTCTTC. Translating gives CASSFPGGLNEQFF.

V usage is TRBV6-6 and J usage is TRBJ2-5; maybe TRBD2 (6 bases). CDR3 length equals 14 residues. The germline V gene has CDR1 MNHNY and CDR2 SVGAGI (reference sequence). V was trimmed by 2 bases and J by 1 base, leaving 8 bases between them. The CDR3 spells CASSYGEVQETQYF. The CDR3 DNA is TGTGCCAGCAGTTACGGGGAGGTCCAAGAGACCCAGTACTTC.

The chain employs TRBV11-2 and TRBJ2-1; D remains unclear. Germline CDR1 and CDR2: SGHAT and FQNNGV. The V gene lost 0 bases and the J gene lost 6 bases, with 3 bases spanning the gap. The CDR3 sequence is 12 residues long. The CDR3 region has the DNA TGTGCCAGCAGCTTAGATCTCAATGAGCAGTTCTTC. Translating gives CASSLDLNEQFF.

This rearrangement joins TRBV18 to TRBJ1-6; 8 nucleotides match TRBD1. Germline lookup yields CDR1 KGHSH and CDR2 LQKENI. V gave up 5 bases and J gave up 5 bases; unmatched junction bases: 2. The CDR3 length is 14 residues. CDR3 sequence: CASSRDRNNSPLHF. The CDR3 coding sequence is TGTGCCAGCTCAAGGGACAGGAATAATTCACCCCTCCACTTT.

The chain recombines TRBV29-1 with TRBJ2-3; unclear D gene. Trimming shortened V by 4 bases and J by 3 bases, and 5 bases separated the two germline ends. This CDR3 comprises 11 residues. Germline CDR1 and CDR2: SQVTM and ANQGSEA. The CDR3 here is CSVVMTDTQYF. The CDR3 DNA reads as TGCAGCGTTGTAATGACAGATACGCAGTATTTT.

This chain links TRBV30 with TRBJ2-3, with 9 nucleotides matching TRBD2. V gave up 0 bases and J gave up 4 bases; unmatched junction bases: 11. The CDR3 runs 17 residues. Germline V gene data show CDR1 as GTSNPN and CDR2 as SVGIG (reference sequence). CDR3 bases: TGTGCCTGGAGTGTTGTTAGCGGGAGAGATAACGCAGATACGCAGTATTTT. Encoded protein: CAWSVVSGRDNADTQYF.

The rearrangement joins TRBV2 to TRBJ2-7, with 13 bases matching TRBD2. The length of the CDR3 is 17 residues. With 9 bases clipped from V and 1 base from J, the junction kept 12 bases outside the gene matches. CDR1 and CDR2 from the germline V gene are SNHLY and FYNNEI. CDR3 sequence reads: CASGPRPGLAGSYEQYF. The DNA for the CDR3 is TGTGCCAGTGGGCCCAGACCGGGACTAGCGGGATCCTACGAGCAGTACTTC.

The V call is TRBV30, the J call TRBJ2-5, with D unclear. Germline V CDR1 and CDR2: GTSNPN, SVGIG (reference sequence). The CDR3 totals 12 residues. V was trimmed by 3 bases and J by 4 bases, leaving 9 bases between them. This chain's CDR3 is CAWSQNGETQYF. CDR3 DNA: TGTGCCTGGAGCCAGAATGGAGAGACCCAGTACTTC. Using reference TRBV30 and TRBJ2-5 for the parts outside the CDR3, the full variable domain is SQTIHQWPATLVQPVGSPLSLECTVEGTSNPNLYWYRQAAGRGLQLLFYSVGIGQISSEVPQNLSASRPQDRQFILSSKKLLLSDSGFYLCAWSQNGETQYFGPGTRLLVL.

The CDR3 DNA follows: TGCGCCAGCAGCTTAGTACAGGGCCCGAGGAACACTGAAGCTTTCTTT. This sequence encodes CASSLVQGPRNTEAFF. This rearrangement joins TRBV4-1 to TRBJ1-1; D is perhaps TRBD1 (6 bases). This CDR3 has 16 residues. The germline V and J ends were trimmed by 5 bases and 1 base, with 17 bases remaining between them. Per germline, CDR1 MGHRA and CDR2 YSYEKL.

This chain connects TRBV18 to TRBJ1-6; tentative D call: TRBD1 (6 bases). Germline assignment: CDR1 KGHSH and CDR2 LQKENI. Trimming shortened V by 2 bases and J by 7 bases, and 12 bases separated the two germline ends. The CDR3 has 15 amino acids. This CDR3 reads CASSPNRDSNSPLHF. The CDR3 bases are TGTGCCAGCTCACCAAACAGGGATTCCAATTCACCCCTCCACTTT.

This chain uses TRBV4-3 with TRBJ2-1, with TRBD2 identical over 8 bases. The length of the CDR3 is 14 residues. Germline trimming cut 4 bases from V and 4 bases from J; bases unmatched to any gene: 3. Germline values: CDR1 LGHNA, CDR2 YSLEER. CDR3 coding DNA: TGCGCCAGCAGCCGGGGACTAGGGTACAATGAGCAGTTCTTC. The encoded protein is CASSRGLGYNEQFF.

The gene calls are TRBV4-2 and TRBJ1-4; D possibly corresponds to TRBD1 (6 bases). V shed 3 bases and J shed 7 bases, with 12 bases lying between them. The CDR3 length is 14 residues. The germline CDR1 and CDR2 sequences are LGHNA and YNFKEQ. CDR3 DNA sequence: TGTGCCAGCAGCCAGGGACAAGGGAGTGAAAAACTGTTTTTT. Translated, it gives CASSQGQGSEKLFF.

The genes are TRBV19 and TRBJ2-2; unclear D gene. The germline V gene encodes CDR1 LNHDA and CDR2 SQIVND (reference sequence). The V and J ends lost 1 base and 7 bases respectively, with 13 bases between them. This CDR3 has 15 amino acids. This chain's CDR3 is CASSIGLSGRGELFF. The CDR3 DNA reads TGTGCCAGTAGTATAGGTCTAAGTGGTCGCGGGGAGCTGTTTTTT.

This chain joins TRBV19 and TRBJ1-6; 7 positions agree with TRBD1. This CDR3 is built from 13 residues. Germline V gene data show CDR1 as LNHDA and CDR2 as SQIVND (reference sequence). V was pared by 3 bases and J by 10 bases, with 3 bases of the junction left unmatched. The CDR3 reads CASSISGGSPLHF. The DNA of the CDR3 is TGTGCCAGTAGTATTTCAGGGGGATCACCCCTCCACTTT. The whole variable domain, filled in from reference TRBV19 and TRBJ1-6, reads DGGITQSPKYLFRKEGQNVTLSCEQNLNHDAMYWYRQDPGQGLRLIYYSQIVNDFQKGDIAEGYSVSREKKESFPLTVTSAQKNPTAFYLCASSISGGSPLHFGNGTRLTVT.

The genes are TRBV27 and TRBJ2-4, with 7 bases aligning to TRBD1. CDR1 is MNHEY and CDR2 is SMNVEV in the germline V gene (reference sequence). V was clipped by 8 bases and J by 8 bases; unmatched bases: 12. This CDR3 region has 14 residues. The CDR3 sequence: CASGHRGRIDIQYF. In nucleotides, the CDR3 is TGTGCCAGCGGCCACAGGGGTCGTATAGACATTCAGTACTTC.

The CDR3 here is CASRQTATDTQYF. CDR3 DNA sequence: TGTGCCAGTAGACAAACAGCTACAGATACGCAGTATTTT. J is TRBJ2-3 and V is TRBV19, with D unclear. Trimming pared 6 bases from V and 3 bases from J, leaving 10 bases between. This CDR3 spans 13 amino acids. CDR1 is LNHDA and CDR2 is SQIVND in the germline V gene (reference sequence).

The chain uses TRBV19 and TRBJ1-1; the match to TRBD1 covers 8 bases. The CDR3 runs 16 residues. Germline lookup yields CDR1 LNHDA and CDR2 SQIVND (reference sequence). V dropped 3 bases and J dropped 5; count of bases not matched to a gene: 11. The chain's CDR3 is CASSIPAQGAWTEAFF. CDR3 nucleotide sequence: TGTGCCAGTAGTATTCCCGCCCAGGGGGCGTGGACTGAAGCTTTCTTT.

The CDR3 nucleotides are TGCAGCGTTGCGGGAGTACTCCTGAACACTGAAGCTTTCTTT. Translated: CSVAGVLLNTEAFF. J is TRBJ1-1 and V is TRBV29-1; D call uncertain. Germline CDR1 reads SQVTM; CDR2 reads ANQGSEA. This CDR3 has 14 residues. The germline V and J ends were trimmed by 4 bases and 0 bases, with 12 bases remaining between them. Using reference TRBV29-1 and TRBJ1-1 for the parts outside the CDR3, the full variable domain is SAVISQKPSRDICQRGTSLTIQCQVDSQVTMMFWYRQQPGQSLTLIATANQGSEATYESGFVIDKFPISRPNLTFSTLTVSNMSPEDSSIYLCSVAGVLLNTEAFFGQGTRLTVV.

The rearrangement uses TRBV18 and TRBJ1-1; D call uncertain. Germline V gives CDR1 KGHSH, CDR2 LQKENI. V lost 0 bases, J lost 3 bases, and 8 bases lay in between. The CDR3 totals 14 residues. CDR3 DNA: TGTGCCAGCTCACCACCCTCGTCGTACACTGAAGCTTTCTTT. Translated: CASSPPSSYTEAFF.

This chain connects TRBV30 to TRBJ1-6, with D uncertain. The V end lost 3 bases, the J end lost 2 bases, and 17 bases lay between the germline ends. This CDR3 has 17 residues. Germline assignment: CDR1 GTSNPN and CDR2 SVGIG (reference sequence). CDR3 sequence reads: CAWRDPRRGTYNSPLHF. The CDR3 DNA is TGTGCCTGGAGAGACCCCCGGCGGGGTACCTATAATTCACCCCTCCACTTT.

CDR3 in amino acids: CSVERGTNTEAFF. The CDR3 DNA is TGCAGCGTAGAACGGGGTACTAACACTGAAGCTTTCTTT. The chain links TRBV29-1 to TRBJ1-1; D uncertain. The V gene's germline CDR1 is SQVTM and CDR2 ANQGSEA. V lost 6 bases and J lost 2, with 13 bases in between. This CDR3 region has 13 residues.

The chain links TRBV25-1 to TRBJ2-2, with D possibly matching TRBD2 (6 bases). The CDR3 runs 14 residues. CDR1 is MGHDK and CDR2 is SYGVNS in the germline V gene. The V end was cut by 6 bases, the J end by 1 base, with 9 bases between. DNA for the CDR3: TGTGCCAGCAGAGGGACTTGGAACACCGGGGAGCTGTTTTTT. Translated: CASRGTWNTGELFF.

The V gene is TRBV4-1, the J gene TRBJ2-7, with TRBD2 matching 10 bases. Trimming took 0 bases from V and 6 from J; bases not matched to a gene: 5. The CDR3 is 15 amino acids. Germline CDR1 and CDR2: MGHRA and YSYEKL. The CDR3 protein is CASSQDHLAGAEQYF. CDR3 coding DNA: TGCGCCAGCAGCCAAGATCACCTAGCGGGAGCCGAGCAGTACTTC.

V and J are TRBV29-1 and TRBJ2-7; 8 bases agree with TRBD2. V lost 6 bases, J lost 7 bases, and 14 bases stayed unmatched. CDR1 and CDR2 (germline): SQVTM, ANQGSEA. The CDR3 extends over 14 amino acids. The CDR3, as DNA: TGCAGCGTCCTCCTCGTCGGGGGACTAGAAGAGCAGTACTTC. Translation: CSVLLVGGLEEQYF.

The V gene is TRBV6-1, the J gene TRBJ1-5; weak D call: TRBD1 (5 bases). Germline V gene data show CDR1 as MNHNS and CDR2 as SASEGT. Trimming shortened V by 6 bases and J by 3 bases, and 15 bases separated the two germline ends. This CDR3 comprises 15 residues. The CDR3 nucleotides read TGTGCCAGCAGGGACTTCCGGGGGACCAATCAGCCCCAGCATTTT. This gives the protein CASRDFRGTNQPQHF.

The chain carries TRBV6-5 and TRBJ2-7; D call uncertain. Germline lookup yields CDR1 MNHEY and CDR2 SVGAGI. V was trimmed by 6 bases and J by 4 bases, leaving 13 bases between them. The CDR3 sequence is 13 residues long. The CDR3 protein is CASRASGGYEQYF. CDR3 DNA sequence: TGTGCCAGCAGGGCCTCTGGTGGTTACGAGCAGTACTTC.